These 13 T cell receptor beta chains were all obtained from the same sample, sequenced in a study of T cell responses to AZD1222 COVID-19 vaccine. TCRdb's table, derived via immunoSEQ multiplex PCR, lists solely in-frame clones and lacks some. The table includes roughly 150,000 clones, approximately 91% detected once. Material: peripheral blood, obtained after recovery from COVID-19. The receptor source for this set is an adult who had recovered from COVID-19.

This sequence joins TRBV9 and TRBJ2-1; possible D gene TRBD1, 5 bases. The CDR3 extends over 15 amino acids. Per germline, CDR1 SGDLS and CDR2 YYNGEE. The germline V and J ends were trimmed by 0 bases and 10 bases, with 17 bases remaining between them. The CDR3 is CASSVVSLPQGEQFF. CDR3 nucleotide sequence: TGTGCCAGCAGCGTAGTGTCTCTGCCTCAGGGAGAGCAGTTCTTC.

This clone was counted between two and nine times. The J gene is TRBJ2-7, the V gene TRBV3-1 (or the pseudogene TRBV3-2), with 7 positions matching TRBD1. The CDR3 consists of 19 residues. V was clipped by 4 bases and J by 0 bases; unmatched bases: 18. Germline CDR1 LGHDT, CDR2 YNNKEL (reference sequence). DNA for the CDR3: TGTGCCAGCAGCCCCGGACAGGCCAAGGGCAAGGGGAACTCCTACGAGCAGTACTTC. Protein: CASSPGQAKGKGNSYEQYF.

The genes are TRBV20-1 and TRBJ2-5, with D maybe TRBD1 (5 bases). The CDR3 consists of 11 residues. CDR1 is DFQATT, CDR2 SNEGSKA, per germline (reference sequence). Trimming shortened V by 6 bases and J by 5 bases, and 10 bases separated the two germline ends. CDR3 in DNA: TGCAGTGCAGGGGTAGGGGAGACCCAGTACTTC. This translates into CSAGVGETQYF.

The chain joins TRBV9 to TRBJ2-2; D possibly matches TRBD1 or TRBD2 (6 bases each). V lost 2 bases and J lost 4, with 15 bases in between. Per the germline V gene, CDR1 is SGDLS and CDR2 is YYNGEE. The CDR3 is made up of 16 amino acids. In nucleotides, the CDR3 is TGTGCCAGCAGCGTGGGGGGCGTCTCGCTCACCGGGGAGCTGTTTTTT. Amino acid sequence: CASSVGGVSLTGELFF.

The gene calls are TRBV20-1 and TRBJ1-2; no definite D call. The CDR3 length is 13 residues. V was pared by 3 bases and J by 1 base, with 9 bases between. CDR1 and CDR2 (germline): DFQATT, SNEGSKA (reference sequence). Here the CDR3 reads CSASRINNYGYTF. The CDR3 coding sequence is TGCAGTGCTAGTAGGATAAATAACTATGGCTACACCTTC.

The V gene is TRBV18, the J gene TRBJ2-2; D might be TRBD1 (5 bases). From germline, CDR1 is KGHSH and CDR2 LQKENI. This CDR3 has 16 amino acids. Trimming pared 0 bases from V and 4 bases from J, leaving 12 bases between. The CDR3 DNA follows: TGTGCCAGCTCACCACCCCAGGCAGGGATCACCGGGGAGCTGTTTTTT. Protein sequence: CASSPPQAGITGELFF.

V gene TRBV5-4 combines with J gene TRBJ1-3; D is possibly TRBD1 (5 bases). The CDR3 has 15 residues. The germline V gene has CDR1 SGHNT and CDR2 YYREEE (reference sequence). The V and J ends lost 4 bases and 0 bases respectively, with 11 bases between them. The CDR3 protein is CASSAGTASGNTIYF. CDR3 in DNA: TGTGCCAGCAGCGCCGGGACGGCCTCTGGAAACACCATATATTTT.

The chain carries TRBV27 and TRBJ2-3; 7 positions match TRBD2. Germline V gives CDR1 MNHEY, CDR2 SMNVEV (reference sequence). The trim removed 6 bases at V and 3 bases at J, leaving 12 bases unmatched. CDR3 length equals 16 residues. CDR3 residues: CASSTPASGMTDTQYF. For the CDR3, the DNA is TGTGCCAGCAGCACCCCCGCTAGCGGTATGACAGATACGCAGTATTTT.

CDR3 amino acids: CASSPTDKTYEQYF. The CDR3 region has the DNA TGTGCCAGCTCACCTACCGACAAGACCTACGAGCAGTACTTC. The chain carries TRBV18 and TRBJ2-7; D is ambiguous. Germline V lookup: CDR1 KGHSH, CDR2 LQKENI. Trimming removed 3 bases from V and 2 bases from J, with 11 bases in between. The CDR3 runs 14 residues.

This clone came up once. The chain uses TRBV27 and TRBJ2-7; tentatively, D is TRBD1 or TRBD2 (5 bases each). This CDR3 spans 14 amino acids. With 5 bases removed from V and 3 bases from J, the gap between germline ends came to 14 bases. Germline V gives CDR1 MNHEY, CDR2 SMNVEV (reference sequence). The CDR3 loop is CASSPRDGNYEQYF. Here the CDR3 DNA reads TGTGCCAGCAGTCCCCGGGACGGCAACTACGAGCAGTACTTC.

This rearrangement joins TRBV9 to TRBJ1-3, with a weak D call TRBD1 (6 bases). The length of the CDR3 is 15 residues. From germline, CDR1 is SGDLS and CDR2 YYNGEE. V was shortened by 4 bases and J by 4 bases, with 15 bases between the two germline ends. DNA of the CDR3: TGTGCCAGCAGCCCCACCGACGACAGGGGAAACACCATATATTTT. Protein: CASSPTDDRGNTIYF.

Comment on this clone: Other nucleotide sequences from this sample produce the same CDR3. This chain uses TRBV7-2 with TRBJ1-5; no reliable D call. V was cut by 0 bases and J by 5 bases, with 8 bases left in between. CDR3 length: 14 residues. The germline gives CDR1 SGHTA, CDR2 FQGNSA. Here the CDR3 reads CASSLAGGYQPQHF. The CDR3 DNA follows: TGTGCCAGCAGCTTAGCAGGCGGATATCAGCCCCAGCATTTT. Full variable domain (remainder filled in from reference TRBV7-2 and TRBJ1-5): GAGVSQSPSNKVTEKGKDVELRCDPISGHTALYWYRQSLGQGLEFLIYFQGNSAPDKSGLPSDRFSAERTGGSVSTLTIQRTQQEDSAVYLCASSLAGGYQPQHFGDGTRLSIL.

The V call is TRBV4-2, the J call TRBJ1-2; D is unresolved. This CDR3 is built from 14 residues. Germline values: CDR1 LGHNA, CDR2 YNFKEQ. V was shortened by 0 bases and J by 2 bases, with 7 bases between the two germline ends. The CDR3 DNA sequence: TGTGCCAGCAGCCAAGAGGATAGAAACTATGGCTACACCTTC. Amino acids: CASSQEDRNYGYTF.